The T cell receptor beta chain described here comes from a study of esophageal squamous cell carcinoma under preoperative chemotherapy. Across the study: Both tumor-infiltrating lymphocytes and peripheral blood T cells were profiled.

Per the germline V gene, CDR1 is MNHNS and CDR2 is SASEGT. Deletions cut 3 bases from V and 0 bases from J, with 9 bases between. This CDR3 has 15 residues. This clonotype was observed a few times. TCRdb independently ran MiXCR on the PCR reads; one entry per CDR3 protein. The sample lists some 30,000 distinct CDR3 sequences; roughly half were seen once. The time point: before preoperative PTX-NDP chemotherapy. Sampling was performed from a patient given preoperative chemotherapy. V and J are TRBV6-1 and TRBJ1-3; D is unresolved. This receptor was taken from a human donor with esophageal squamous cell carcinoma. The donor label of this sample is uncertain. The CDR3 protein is CASSDAGVSGNTIYF. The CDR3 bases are TGTGCCAGCAGTGATGCAGGTGTCTCTGGAAACACCATATATTTT.